The 5 T cell receptor beta chains listed next were all sequenced from one sample in a study of OX40 agonist ivuxolimab in advanced cancers. Using immunoSEQ multiplex PCR, the repertoire was profiled, and TCRdb retains in-frame clones only, with some absent. The top ten hold 2% to 3% of the sample, which has tens of thousands of clones, roughly 90% seen once. The sequencing here drew on CD4+ or CD8+ T cells sorted from blood, taken in a trial of the OX40 agonist ivuxolimab. These receptors were taken from an adult with an advanced solid tumor such as melanoma, head and neck, liver or kidney cancer.

The gene calls are TRBV6-5 and TRBJ1-2; D is uncertain. Looked up from germline, CDR1 is MNHEY and CDR2 is SVGAGI. The length of the CDR3 is 14 residues. Trimming cost V 7 bases and J 0 bases, with 12 bases left between them. Here the CDR3 reads CASNPRGPNYGYTF. The CDR3 region has the DNA TGTGCCAGCAATCCCAGAGGGCCTAACTATGGCTACACCTTC.

The J gene is TRBJ2-1, the V gene TRBV5-8, with D perhaps matching TRBD1 (7 bases). Germline loops: CDR1 SGHTS, CDR2 YDEGEE. The CDR3 has 11 residues. Trimming stripped 7 bases from V and 7 bases from J, with 9 bases between. The CDR3 DNA follows: TGTGCCAGCCCAGGGGGGAATGAGCAGTTCTTC. This codes for CASPGGNEQFF. The variable domain in full, completed from reference TRBV5-8 and TRBJ2-1, reads EAGVTQSPTHLIKTRGQQATLRCSPISGHTSVYWYQQALGLGLQFLLWYDEGEERNRGNFPPRFSGRQFPNYSSELNVNALELEDSALYLCASPGGNEQFFGPGTRLTVL.

CDR3 sequence (DNA): TGTGCCACCCGGAGGGCGGAGAGCAATCAGCCCCAGCATTTT. Its translation: CATRRAESNQPQHF. V usage is TRBV28 and J usage is TRBJ1-5; no clear D. CDR3 size: 14 residues. Deletions cut 10 bases from V and 1 base from J, with 14 bases between. Per germline, CDR1 MDHEN and CDR2 SYDVKM.

The chain links TRBV19 to TRBJ1-5; D perhaps matches TRBD1 (5 bases). Deletions cut 3 bases from V and 6 bases from J, with 39 bases between. The V gene's germline CDR1 is LNHDA and CDR2 SQIVND (reference sequence). The CDR3 length is 23 residues. Here the CDR3 DNA reads TGTGCCAGTAGTATCTATTCAGACCCGCGAACAATAGTACGGGGCCCCTCTCGTCAGCCCCAGCATTTT. Translated: CASSIYSDPRTIVRGPSRQPQHF.

This chain joins TRBV5-5 and TRBJ1-2; D not certain. CDR3 size: 15 residues. Trimming took off 0 bases at V and 4 bases at J, with 13 bases between the two ends. Germline assignment: CDR1 SGHKS and CDR2 YYEKEE (reference sequence). DNA of the CDR3: TGTGCCAGCAGCTTGGCGGGGATCGATCTCTATGGCTACACCTTC. This codes for CASSLAGIDLYGYTF.